These 22 T cell receptor beta chains were sequenced from one sample in a study of shared clonotypes between healthy human individuals. The protocol was immunoSEQ multiplex PCR, while the TCRdb copy is restricted to in-frame clones and leaves out a portion. In the table there are some 1,100,000 clones, around 78% of which are singletons. The sample consisted of memory CD4+ T cells from PBMCs. The subset was: CD45RA-negative fraction. These receptors came from a man younger than 30 in good health. Some clones in this sample may be carry-over from other donors' samples.

As regards this clone: The sample contains more than one DNA sequence encoding this CDR3. This chain connects TRBV5-1 to TRBJ1-3; D not certain. Per the germline V gene, CDR1 is SGHRS and CDR2 is YFSETQ. Trimming shortened V by 4 bases and J by 0 bases, and 8 bases separated the two germline ends. The CDR3 has 14 amino acids. In nucleotides, the CDR3 is TGCGCCAGCAGCCCGGATCCCTCTGGAAACACCATATATTTT. Its translation is CASSPDPSGNTIYF.

The chain carries TRBV5-1 and TRBJ2-2; the match to TRBD2 covers 9 bases. In germline, CDR1 is SGHRS, CDR2 YFSETQ. Germline trimming cut 4 bases from V and 3 bases from J; bases unmatched to any gene: 10. The CDR3 length is 17 residues. The CDR3: CASSPGVAGAYTGELFF. CDR3 nucleotide sequence: TGCGCCAGCAGCCCCGGGGTAGCGGGAGCCTACACCGGGGAGCTGTTTTTT.

The chain uses TRBV2 and TRBJ2-2, with D possibly TRBD1 on 6 matching bases. With the DNA end fitting TRBJ1-3 better, the J assignment may be wrong. This CDR3 comprises 14 residues. Germline lookup yields CDR1 SNHLY and CDR2 FYNNEI. DNA for the CDR3: TGTGCCAGCAGGCCAGGCGGACAGTTAAACACCATATATTTT. Protein sequence: CASRPGGQLNTIYF.

The V call is TRBV10-3, the J call TRBJ2-7, with a possible D match to TRBD1 (5 bases). This CDR3 region has 15 residues. The V and J ends lost 0 bases and 0 bases respectively, with 9 bases between them. CDR1 ENHRY and CDR2 SYGVKD come from the germline V gene. The CDR3 sequence: CAISESMDTSYEQYF. As DNA, the CDR3 is TGTGCCATCAGTGAGTCGATGGACACCTCCTACGAGCAGTACTTC.

This clone was recorded once. The CDR3 here is CASSMGQGKFREKLFF. For the CDR3, the DNA is TGTGCCAGCAGCATGGGACAGGGAAAATTTCGTGAAAAACTGTTTTTT. V and J are TRBV7-2 and TRBJ1-4; 9 bases align to TRBD1. Germline V gene data show CDR1 as SGHTA and CDR2 as FQGNSA. V lost 5 bases, J lost 7 bases, and 11 bases stayed unmatched. The CDR3 is made up of 16 amino acids. Complete variable domain (other parts from reference TRBV7-2 and TRBJ1-4): GAGVSQSPSNKVTEKGKDVELRCDPISGHTALYWYRQSLGQGLEFLIYFQGNSAPDKSGLPSDRFSAERTGGSVSTLTIQRTQQEDSAVYLCASSMGQGKFREKLFFGSGTQLSVL.

As regards this clone: The identical CDR3 is also encoded by other nucleotide sequences in the sample. The chain is built from TRBV27 and TRBJ2-7; D not certain. The germline CDR1 and CDR2 sequences are MNHEY and SMNVEV (reference sequence). CDR3 length equals 11 residues. V lost 6 bases to trimming and J lost 2 bases, with 5 bases between them. This CDR3 reads CASSTAYEQYF. CDR3 nucleotide sequence: TGTGCCAGCAGCACCGCCTACGAGCAGTACTTC.

The J gene is TRBJ1-5, the V gene TRBV28; D ambiguous. The CDR3 runs 14 residues. From germline, CDR1 is MDHEN and CDR2 SYDVKM. The V end lost 0 bases, the J end lost 5 bases, and 8 bases lay between the germline ends. The CDR3 bases are TGTGCCAGCAGTTTATGGGGGAAATATCAGCCCCAGCATTTT. Its translation is CASSLWGKYQPQHF.

CDR3 in amino acids: CASCIRLAGVPYEQYF. CDR3 nucleotides: TGTGCCAGTTGCATAAGACTAGCGGGAGTTCCCTACGAGCAGTACTTC. The V call is TRBV27, the J call TRBJ2-7; 12 nucleotides agree with TRBD2. Germline-derived CDR1 and CDR2 are MNHEY and SMNVEV (reference sequence). CDR3 length equals 16 residues. Losses at the gene ends were 9 bases for V and 2 bases for J; bases not matched to a gene: 11.

This clone was detected a few times. The V and J genes are TRBV9 and TRBJ2-1, with 8 bases identical to TRBD2. Per germline, CDR1 SGDLS and CDR2 YYNGEE. Unmatched junction bases numbered 4, after V lost 2 bases and J lost 3 bases. The CDR3 extends over 15 amino acids. CDR3 DNA: TGTGCCAGCAGCGTTGCGGGGGGCCTCTACAATGAGCAGTTCTTC. Translated: CASSVAGGLYNEQFF.

The rearrangement links TRBV7-2 to TRBJ2-1; the D is unclear. The CDR3 runs 13 residues. V was clipped by 1 base and J by 10 bases, with 11 bases between them. CDR1 is SGHTA, CDR2 FQGNSA, per germline. Here the CDR3 reads CASSLDSNLEQFF. The CDR3 nucleotides are TGTGCCAGCAGCTTAGATAGCAACCTAGAGCAGTTCTTC.

J is TRBJ2-3 and V is TRBV6-1; D gene unclear. V gave up 1 base and J gave up 2 bases, with 4 bases separating them. From germline, CDR1 is MNHNS and CDR2 SASEGT. The CDR3 runs 13 residues. As DNA, the CDR3 is TGTGCCAGCAGTGAAGACCCCACAGATACGCAGTATTTT. Translating gives CASSEDPTDTQYF.

The chain joins TRBV28 to TRBJ2-7; 9 positions agree with TRBD1. The J segment lost 5 bases and the V segment lost 5 bases, leaving 4 bases of the junction unmatched. Germline CDR1 is MDHEN and CDR2 is SYDVKM. There are 13 residues in the CDR3. In DNA, the CDR3 is TGTGCCAGCAGTACAGGGGGCTATGACGAGCAGTACTTC. Its translation: CASSTGGYDEQYF.

Worth noting for this clone: The germline gene is not matched at one end of the junction; a read error may be the cause. V is TRBV23-1 and J is TRBJ1-3; D remains ambiguous. TRBV23-1 is known as an ORF, though its function is uncertain. This CDR3 has 18 residues. CDR3 in amino acids: CASSQPLRAGPRGNTIYF. Here the CDR3 DNA reads TGCGCCAGCAGTCAACCCCTCCGGGCCGGCCCTCGGGGAAACACCATATACTTT.

In this sample, this clone turned up a few times. Additional DNA sequences in this sample encode the identical CDR3. This chain joins TRBV15 and TRBJ1-1; no definite D call. CDR3 length equals 13 residues. Trimming pared 5 bases from V and 1 base from J, leaving 8 bases between. CDR1 and CDR2 (germline): LNHNV, YYDKDF (reference sequence). CDR3 in DNA: TGTGCCACCAGCCGTATTCGGAACACTGAAGCTTTCTTT. Protein sequence: CATSRIRNTEAFF.

J is TRBJ1-1 and V is TRBV29-1; D might be TRBD1 (5 bases). The CDR3 runs 13 residues. Germline loops: CDR1 SQVTM, CDR2 ANQGSEA. Trimming took 5 bases from V and 3 from J, leaving 13 bases between them. The CDR3 DNA reads TGCAGCGTTCGTGCGGGAGGGGACACTGAAGCTTTCTTT. It is translated as CSVRAGGDTEAFF.

This clone was observed a few times. The chain carries TRBV27 and TRBJ1-2; D ambiguous. This CDR3 is 13 amino acids long. The V gene lost 2 bases and the J gene lost 0 bases, with 4 bases spanning the gap. Germline V gene data show CDR1 as MNHEY and CDR2 as SMNVEV (reference sequence). CDR3 in amino acids: CASSLQPNYGYTF. The CDR3 DNA sequence: TGTGCCAGCAGTTTACAGCCTAACTATGGCTACACCTTC.

The chain carries TRBV19 and TRBJ1-5; D is uncertain. Germline V gene data show CDR1 as LNHDA and CDR2 as SQIVND (reference sequence). The CDR3 sequence is 18 residues long. V lost 6 bases, J lost 0 bases, and 21 bases lay in between. This CDR3 is CASRSGSGIGNSNQPQHF. CDR3 nucleotides: TGTGCCAGTAGGTCGGGTTCGGGGATAGGGAATAGCAATCAGCCCCAGCATTTT.

The rearrangement links TRBV4-3 to TRBJ1-2, with D maybe TRBD1 (6 bases). CDR1 and CDR2 (germline): LGHNA, YSLEER. V was trimmed by 0 bases and J by 8 bases, leaving 16 bases between them. The CDR3 runs 15 residues. The CDR3 nucleotides read TGCGCCAGCAGCCAAGAGGGGGGGCGCCCGGAAGGCTACACCTTC. The encoded protein is CASSQEGGRPEGYTF.

The chain links TRBV21-1 to TRBJ2-5. TRBV21-1 is flagged as a pseudogene. This CDR3 contains 15 residues. The CDR3 loop is CASTSQGGPLETQYF. CDR3 DNA sequence: TGTGCCAGCACCTCCCAGGGGGGGCCTTTGGAGACCCAGTACTTC.

A single count supports this clone. The V and J genes are TRBV29-1 and TRBJ2-3; TRBD1 is a possible D gene (5 bases). Between the trimmed V and J ends, which lost 6 bases and 3 bases, there was a span of 13 bases. The CDR3 is made up of 13 amino acids. The V gene's germline CDR1 is SQVTM and CDR2 ANQGSEA. For the CDR3, the DNA is TGCAGCGTCCCAGGGTTGGGTACAGATACGCAGTATTTT. Translating gives CSVPGLGTDTQYF.

The rearrangement uses TRBV9 and TRBJ2-2, with D maybe TRBD2 (6 bases). CDR1 SGDLS and CDR2 YYNGEE come from the germline V gene. Trimming removed 3 bases from V and 5 bases from J, with 14 bases in between. The CDR3 length is 15 residues. CDR3 in amino acids: CASSGNLGGTGELFF. The DNA of the CDR3 is TGTGCCAGCAGCGGAAACCTCGGAGGGACCGGGGAGCTGTTTTTT.

This chain links TRBV11-1 with TRBJ2-1; D unresolved. V was shortened by 5 bases and J by 0 bases, with 23 bases between the two germline ends. The CDR3 is made up of 19 amino acids. Germline loops: CDR1 SGHAT, CDR2 FQDESV (reference sequence). In DNA form, the CDR3 reads TGTGCCAGCAGCCCAGGCCGGATCCACCTAGGTGGCTCCTACAATGAGCAGTTCTTC. Translation: CASSPGRIHLGGSYNEQFF.